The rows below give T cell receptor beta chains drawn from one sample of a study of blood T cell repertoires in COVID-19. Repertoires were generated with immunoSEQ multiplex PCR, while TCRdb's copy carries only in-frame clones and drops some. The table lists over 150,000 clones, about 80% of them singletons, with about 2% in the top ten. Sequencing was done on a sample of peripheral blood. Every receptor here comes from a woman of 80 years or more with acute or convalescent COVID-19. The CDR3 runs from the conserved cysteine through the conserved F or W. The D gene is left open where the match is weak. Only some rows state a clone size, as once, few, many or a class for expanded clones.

TGTGCCAGCAGCCCCCGAAGACAGGGCAGCTATGGCTACACCTTC	CASSPRRQGSYGYTF	TRBV5-8	TRBJ1-2	TRBD1	-
TGTGCCAGCAGTGCACAGGGGATTGGAACTGAAGCTTTCTTT	CASSAQGIGTEAFF	TRBV28	TRBJ1-1	TRBD1	-
TGTGCCAGCAGCTGGGTCGGCAGGGACACCTACAATGAGCAGTTCTTC	CASSWVGRDTYNEQFF	TRBV5-6	TRBJ2-1	-	-
TGTGCCAGCAGCTTAGGCCAGGGGTGGTACAATGAGCAGTTCTTC	CASSLGQGWYNEQFF	TRBV13	TRBJ2-1	-	-
TGCGCCAGCAGCCGCAGGGCGGGGAACGAAAAACTGTTTTTT	CASSRRAGNEKLFF	TRBV4-1	TRBJ1-4	-	-
TGTGCCAGCAGTCAGGGGGCGCCGACAGATACGCAGTATTTT	CASSQGAPTDTQYF	TRBV11-2	TRBJ2-3	TRBD1	-
TGTGCCAGCAGCCAAGACAGATACGAGCAGTACTTC	CASSQDRYEQYF	TRBV5-4	TRBJ2-7	-	-
TGCAGCGTTGAAGACAGTCAAGAGACCCAGTACTTC	CSVEDSQETQYF	TRBV29-1	TRBJ2-5	-	-
TGTGCCAGCTCACCGGTTAAGTCCAATACTCAAGAGACCCAGTACTTC	CASSPVKSNTQETQYF	TRBV18	TRBJ2-5	-	-
TGTGCCAGCGGAGAGTTGTCCGGAAACACCATATATTTT	CASGELSGNTIYF	TRBV7-3	TRBJ1-3	-	few
TGTGCCAGCAGCCCACAGGGCCCCCACTACGAGCAGTACTTC	CASSPQGPHYEQYF	TRBV6-6	TRBJ2-7	-	few
TGCGCCAGCAGCTCGGGGGGGCCCGAAGAGACCCAGTACTTC	CASSSGGPEETQYF	TRBV5-1	TRBJ2-5	TRBD2	few
TGTGCCAGCTCACCCGGACAGTTTACGGCTGAAGCTTTCTTT	CASSPGQFTAEAFF	TRBV18	TRBJ1-1	-	-
TGTGCCTGGAGCTCCCTAGCGTTTGAGCAGTTCTTC	CAWSSLAFEQFF	TRBV30	TRBJ2-1	-	-
TGTGCCAGCAGCTTGGGAGGGGGCACTGAAGCTTTCTTT	CASSLGGGTEAFF	TRBV7-9	TRBJ1-1	-	-
TGTGCCAGCAGCTTGCAGGGAAGTACTTATGGCTACACCTTC	CASSLQGSTYGYTF	TRBV5-4	TRBJ1-2	-	-
TGTGCCAGCAGCTTGGGAGGACAGTCCTACGAGCAGTACTTC	CASSLGGQSYEQYF	TRBV5-4	TRBJ2-7	-	few
TGCGCCAGCAGCTTGGGGTCTGCGGGACAGTCCTACAATGAGCAGTTCTTC	CASSLGSAGQSYNEQFF	TRBV5-1	TRBJ2-1	-	-
TGTGCCAGCACCCGGGACAGGGGCACTGAAGCTTTCTTT	CASTRDRGTEAFF	TRBV12-3/TRBV12-4	TRBJ1-1	TRBD1	-
TGCAGCGGACAGGGGACCCATGGCTACACCTTC	CSGQGTHGYTF	TRBV29-1	TRBJ1-2	TRBD1	-
TGTGCCATCAGCGGGGACAGCGATTCACCCCTCCACTTT	CAISGDSDSPLHF	TRBV10-3	TRBJ1-6	TRBD1	-
TGTGCCAGCTCATCAGGGATTCCTGAAGCTTTCTTT	CASSSGIPEAFF	TRBV18	TRBJ1-1	-	-
TGTGCCAGCAGCTTAGGGGGCTACACCGGGGAGCTGTTTTTT	CASSLGGYTGELFF	TRBV7-3	TRBJ2-2	-	once
TGTGCCAGCAGCCAATCGGCCAGGATAGAGACCCAGTACTTC	CASSQSARIETQYF	TRBV16	TRBJ2-5	-	-
TGTGCCAGCAGCGGGGGCCCTGGGCCTGGAAACACCATATATTTT	CASSGGPGPGNTIYF	TRBV7-3	TRBJ1-3	-	-
TGTGCCAGCGAACGGGACAGGGGATACAATGAGCAGTTCTTC	CASERDRGYNEQFF	TRBV28	TRBJ2-1	TRBD1	-
TGTGCCAGCAGTGAAAGTAGCACCCGGGAGACCCAGTACTTC	CASSESSTRETQYF	TRBV2	TRBJ2-5	-	-
TGTGCCAGCAGCTTAGGCTGGGAGAGCCAGTACTTC	CASSLGWESQYF	TRBV11-2	TRBJ2-5	-	-
TGTGCCAGCAGCGACGGACTAGCGGGGAACAATGAGCAGTTCTTC	CASSDGLAGNNEQFF	TRBV9	TRBJ2-1	TRBD2	-